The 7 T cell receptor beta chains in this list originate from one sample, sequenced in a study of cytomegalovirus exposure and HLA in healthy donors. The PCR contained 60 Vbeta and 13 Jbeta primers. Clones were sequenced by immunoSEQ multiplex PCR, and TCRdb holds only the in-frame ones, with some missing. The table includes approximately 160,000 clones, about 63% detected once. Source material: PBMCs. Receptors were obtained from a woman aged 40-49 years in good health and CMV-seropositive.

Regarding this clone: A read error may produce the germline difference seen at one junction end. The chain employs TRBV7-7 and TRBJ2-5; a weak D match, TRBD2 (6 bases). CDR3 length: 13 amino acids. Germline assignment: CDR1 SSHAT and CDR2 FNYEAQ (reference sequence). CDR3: CASSRDFQETQYF. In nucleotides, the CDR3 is TGTGCTAGCAGCAGGGACTTCCAAGAGACCCAGTACTTC.

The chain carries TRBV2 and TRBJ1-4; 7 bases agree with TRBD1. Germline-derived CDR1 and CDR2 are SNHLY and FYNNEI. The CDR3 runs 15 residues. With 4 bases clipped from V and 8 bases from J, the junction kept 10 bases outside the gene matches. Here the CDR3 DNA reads TGTGCCAGCAGTGCCTCGACAGGGAGCGAAGAAAAACTGTTTTTT. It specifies CASSASTGSEEKLFF.

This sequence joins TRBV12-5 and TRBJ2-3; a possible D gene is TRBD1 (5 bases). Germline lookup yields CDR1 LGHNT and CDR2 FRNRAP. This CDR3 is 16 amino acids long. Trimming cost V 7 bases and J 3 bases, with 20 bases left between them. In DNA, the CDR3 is TGTGCTAGTGCCGACGTGATATGGGGCGCGACAGATACGCAGTATTTT. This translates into CASADVIWGATDTQYF.

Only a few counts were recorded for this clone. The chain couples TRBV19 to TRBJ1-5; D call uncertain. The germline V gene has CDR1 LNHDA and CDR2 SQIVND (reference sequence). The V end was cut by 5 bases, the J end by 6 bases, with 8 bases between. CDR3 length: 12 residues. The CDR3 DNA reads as TGTGCCAGTAGTGATGGGCCTCAGCCCCAGCATTTT. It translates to CASSDGPQPQHF.

In DNA form, the CDR3 reads TGCGCCAGCAGCCGGGGGGGGGCAGGGCAGCCCCAGCATTTT. This sequence encodes CASSRGGAGQPQHF. The rearrangement links TRBV4-1 to TRBJ1-5, with a possible D match to TRBD1 (6 bases). From germline, CDR1 is MGHRA and CDR2 YSYEKL. The CDR3 extends over 14 amino acids. Trimming took 4 bases from V and 7 from J, leaving 14 bases between them.

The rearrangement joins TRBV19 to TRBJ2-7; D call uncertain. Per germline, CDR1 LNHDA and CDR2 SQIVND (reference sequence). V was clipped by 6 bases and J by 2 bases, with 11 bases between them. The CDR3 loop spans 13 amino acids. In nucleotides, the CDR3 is TGTGCCAGTAGGCAGGCCGATACCTACGAGCAGTACTTC. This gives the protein CASRQADTYEQYF.

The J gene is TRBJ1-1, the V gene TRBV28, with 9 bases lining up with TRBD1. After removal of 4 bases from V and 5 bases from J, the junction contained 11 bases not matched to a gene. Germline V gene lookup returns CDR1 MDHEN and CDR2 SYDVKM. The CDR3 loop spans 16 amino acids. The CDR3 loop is CASSSVPGTGQTEAFF. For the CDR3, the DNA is TGTGCCAGCAGTTCAGTCCCCGGGACAGGGCAAACTGAAGCTTTCTTT.